These 27 T cell receptor beta chains came from one sample sequenced in a study of blood T cell repertoires in COVID-19. Sequencing used immunoSEQ multiplex PCR; TCRdb keeps in-frame clones, though not all of them. The profile shows under 250,000 clones, about 93% of them singletons. Sequencing input: peripheral blood. These receptors were collected from a young man with COVID-19, enrolled during active disease.

The J gene is TRBJ2-5, the V gene TRBV2; the D is unclear. Looked up from germline, CDR1 is SNHLY and CDR2 is FYNNEI. The CDR3 consists of 13 residues. Trimming left V 6 bases short and J 5 bases short, with 13 bases between. The CDR3 loop is CASSPGRFETQYF. The CDR3 nucleotides read TGTGCCAGCAGCCCGGGTCGTTTCGAGACCCAGTACTTC.

The rearrangement joins TRBV3-1 (or the pseudogene TRBV3-2) to TRBJ1-2; 8 positions agree with TRBD1. V shed 4 bases, J shed 4 bases, and the junction held 8 bases outside the gene matches. In germline, CDR1 is LGHDT, CDR2 YNNKEL (reference sequence). The CDR3 covers 15 residues. CDR3 DNA sequence: TGTGCCAGCAGCCTACGAACCGGGACAGGCTATGGCTACACCTTC. This translates into CASSLRTGTGYGYTF.

The chain uses TRBV18 and TRBJ1-3, with 7 bases lining up with TRBD1. Germline CDR1 is KGHSH and CDR2 is LQKENI. J gave up 0 bases and V 3 bases, and 8 bases lay outside the gene matches. The CDR3 consists of 17 residues. The CDR3 bases are TGTGCCAGCTCACCCTTGGACAGGAGGGTCTCTGGAAACACCATATATTTT. It codes for CASSPLDRRVSGNTIYF.

V and J are TRBV9 and TRBJ1-1, with D perhaps TRBD1 (5 bases). Germline V lookup: CDR1 SGDLS, CDR2 YYNGEE. V lost 3 bases, J lost 5 bases, and 17 bases lay in between. The CDR3 runs to 15 residues. The CDR3 DNA sequence: TGTGCCAGCAGCGGCGGAGGGGAAGATGGGACTGAAGCTTTCTTT. This encodes CASSGGGEDGTEAFF.

This clone was counted a few times. The chain combines TRBV6-5 with TRBJ1-2; TRBD1 matches 8 bases. CDR1 and CDR2 from the germline V gene are MNHEY and SVGAGI. The CDR3 is 14 residues long. Trimming cost V 6 bases and J 5 bases; bases outside gene matches: 8. The CDR3 spells CASRPWDRQYGYTF. DNA for the CDR3: TGTGCCAGCAGGCCCTGGGACAGGCAATATGGCTACACCTTC.

This rearrangement joins TRBV5-4 to TRBJ2-5; D remains ambiguous. Between the trimmed V and J ends, which lost 1 base and 4 bases, there was a span of 14 bases. CDR1 is SGHNT and CDR2 is YYREEE in the germline V gene (reference sequence). The CDR3 spans 15 residues. This CDR3 reads CASSLWQVDGETQYF. The CDR3 bases are TGTGCCAGCAGCTTGTGGCAGGTCGACGGAGAGACCCAGTACTTC.

This clone was detected once. This chain joins TRBV2 and TRBJ2-3, with a possible D match to TRBD2 (6 bases). Between the trimmed V and J ends, which lost 8 bases and 3 bases, there was a span of 12 bases. This CDR3 has 13 residues. Germline assignment: CDR1 SNHLY and CDR2 FYNNEI. This CDR3 reads CASGRGWTDTQYF. For the CDR3, the DNA is TGTGCCAGCGGCCGGGGGTGGACAGATACGCAGTATTTT. Combining the CDR3 with reference TRBV2 and TRBJ2-3 gives the whole variable domain EPEVTQTPSHQVTQMGQEVILRCVPISNHLYFYWYRQILGQKVEFLVSFYNNEISEKSEIFDDQFSVERPDGSNFTLKIRSTKLEDSAMYFCASGRGWTDTQYFGPGTRLTVL.

The chain links TRBV24-1 to TRBJ2-5; D uncertain. The V end was cut by 3 bases, the J end by 5 bases, with 6 bases between. This CDR3 spans 12 amino acids. CDR1 and CDR2 from the germline V gene are KGHDR and SFDVKD. CDR3 coding DNA: TGTGCCACCAGTGATGGTCGGGAGACCCAGTACTTC. Translation: CATSDGRETQYF.

V usage is TRBV7-9 and J usage is TRBJ2-7; perhaps TRBD1 as D (5 bases). V dropped 3 bases and J dropped 2 bases, with 11 bases sitting between them. The CDR3 consists of 14 residues. Per the germline V gene, CDR1 is SEHNR and CDR2 is FQNEAQ (reference sequence). CDR3 coding DNA: TGTGCCAGCAGCTTGACAGAGGCCCCCTACGAGCAGTACTTC. Protein product: CASSLTEAPYEQYF. Full variable domain (outside the CDR3, taken from reference TRBV7-9 and TRBJ2-7): DTGVSQNPRHKITKRGQNVTFRCDPISEHNRLYWYRQTLGQGPEFLTYFQNEAQLEKSRLLSDRFSAERPKGSFSTLEIQRTEQGDSAMYLCASSLTEAPYEQYFGPGTRLTVT.

The J gene is TRBJ1-2, the V gene TRBV19, with D maybe TRBD1 (6 bases). Germline lookup yields CDR1 LNHDA and CDR2 SQIVND (reference sequence). CDR3 length equals 13 residues. Trimming left V 6 bases short and J 7 bases short, with 15 bases between. The CDR3 sequence is CASRTPGDPGYTF. CDR3 in DNA: TGTGCCAGTAGAACACCAGGGGATCCTGGCTACACCTTC. Full variable domain (remainder filled in from reference TRBV19 and TRBJ1-2): DGGITQSPKYLFRKEGQNVTLSCEQNLNHDAMYWYRQDPGQGLRLIYYSQIVNDFQKGDIAEGYSVSREKKESFPLTVTSAQKNPTAFYLCASRTPGDPGYTFGSGTRLTVV.

This sequence joins TRBV27 and TRBJ2-7; 10 bases are shared with TRBD2. The V and J ends lost 5 bases and 2 bases, in that order; junction bases with no gene match: 3. Germline CDR1 is MNHEY and CDR2 is SMNVEV (reference sequence). This CDR3 contains 14 residues. The CDR3 is CASSLAGAPYEQYF. The DNA for the CDR3 is TGTGCCAGCAGTCTAGCGGGGGCCCCCTACGAGCAGTACTTC.

The CDR3 bases are TGTGCCAGCTCACCACGACAGGGCGTAAGAGACAATGAGCAGTTCTTC. This codes for CASSPRQGVRDNEQFF. The gene calls are TRBV18 and TRBJ2-1, with 7 nucleotides matching TRBD1. Germline CDR1 is KGHSH and CDR2 is LQKENI. V shed 1 base and J 5 bases; nucleotides not matched to a gene: 8. The CDR3 has 16 residues.

The table lists this clone with a count of one. The chain links TRBV19 to TRBJ1-1, with D unclear. V was pared by 7 bases and J by 0 bases, with 12 bases between. Germline assignment: CDR1 LNHDA and CDR2 SQIVND (reference sequence). This CDR3 has 14 amino acids. CDR3 DNA: TGTGCCAGTACTTCTGGAGCGTTGAACACTGAAGCTTTCTTT. It encodes CASTSGALNTEAFF.

V and J are TRBV5-1 and TRBJ1-4; no clear D. The CDR3 covers 17 residues. Between the trimmed V and J ends, which lost 0 bases and 0 bases, there was a span of 12 bases. Germline CDR1 is SGHRS and CDR2 is YFSETQ. CDR3 sequence: CASSLGNLLATNEKLFF. The DNA for the CDR3 is TGCGCCAGCAGCTTGGGTAACCTCCTAGCAACTAATGAAAAACTGTTTTTT.

This clone has only one observation. The chain is built from TRBV30 and TRBJ1-3; D possibly corresponds to TRBD1 (6 bases). The germline gives CDR1 GTSNPN, CDR2 SVGIG (reference sequence). CDR3 size: 15 residues. Trimming cost V 2 bases and J 2 bases, with 13 bases left between them. The CDR3 loop is CAWSKQGMPGNTIYF. Here the CDR3 DNA reads TGTGCCTGGAGTAAGCAGGGGATGCCTGGAAACACCATATATTTT.

V usage is TRBV11-2 and J usage is TRBJ2-7; possibly TRBD2 for D (7 bases). The germline gives CDR1 SGHAT, CDR2 FQNNGV. CDR3 length equals 16 residues. The V and J ends lost 6 bases and 0 bases respectively, with 18 bases between them. The CDR3 sequence is CASSPPGGASSYEQYF. CDR3 in DNA: TGTGCCAGCAGTCCACCTGGGGGGGCGAGCTCCTACGAGCAGTACTTC.

This sequence joins TRBV5-1 and TRBJ2-5; TRBD1 is a possible D gene (5 bases). Per germline, CDR1 SGHRS and CDR2 YFSETQ. Trimming pared 6 bases from V and 1 base from J, leaving 7 bases between. This CDR3 has 12 amino acids. The CDR3 bases are TGCGCCAGCAAGCAGGGCCAAGAGACCCAGTACTTC. It yields the protein CASKQGQETQYF.

The rearrangement links TRBV10-2 to TRBJ1-2; perhaps TRBD1 as D (5 bases). Trimming left V 8 bases short and J 1 base short, with 11 bases between. The CDR3 contains 13 residues. Germline assignment: CDR1 WSHSY and CDR2 SAAADI. The CDR3 DNA reads TGCGCCAGCTCCCCCGGGGGTAACTATGGCTACACCTTC. This sequence encodes CASSPGGNYGYTF.

In this sample, this clone turned up once. The chain uses TRBV7-2 and TRBJ1-3; D is unclear. The CDR3 totals 16 residues. The V gene lost 3 bases and the J gene lost 0 bases, with 12 bases spanning the gap. The germline V gene encodes CDR1 SGHTA and CDR2 FQGNSA. The CDR3 here is CASSFSGRSSGNTIYF. The DNA for the CDR3 is TGTGCCAGCAGCTTTTCCGGAAGGAGCTCTGGAAACACCATATATTTT.

The V gene is TRBV5-1, the J gene TRBJ1-1; D gene unclear. V shed 4 bases and J shed 10 bases, with 17 bases lying between them. Germline CDR1 is SGHRS and CDR2 is YFSETQ. The CDR3 length is 13 residues. The CDR3 loop is CASSGSFGDGAFF. The CDR3, as DNA: TGCGCCAGCAGCGGGAGCTTCGGTGACGGAGCTTTCTTT.

The genes are TRBV7-6 and TRBJ2-7; TRBD1 might be the D (6 bases). Germline lookup yields CDR1 SGHVS and CDR2 FNYEAQ. CDR3 length: 16 amino acids. V shed 5 bases and J shed 4 bases, with 21 bases lying between them. This chain's CDR3 is CASSRGAEDSFYEQYF. CDR3 DNA: TGTGCCAGCAGCCGGGGCGCGGAGGACAGTTTTTACGAGCAGTACTTC. Together with reference TRBV7-6 and TRBJ2-7, the CDR3 gives the full variable domain: GAGVSQSPRYKVTKRGQDVALRCDPISGHVSLYWYRQALGQGPEFLTYFNYEAQQDKSGLPNDRFSAERPEGSISTLTIQRTEQRDSAMYRCASSRGAEDSFYEQYFGPGTRLTVT.

This chain joins TRBV3-1 (or the pseudogene TRBV3-2) and TRBJ2-1; possibly TRBD1 for D (5 bases). Germline CDR1 is LGHDT and CDR2 is YNNKEL (reference sequence). The V end lost 0 bases, the J end lost 1 base, and 10 bases lay between the germline ends. The CDR3 has 16 amino acids. The chain's CDR3 is CASSQEGAGSYNEQFF. The CDR3 coding sequence is TGTGCCAGCAGCCAAGAAGGGGCAGGGTCCTACAATGAGCAGTTCTTC.

In DNA, the CDR3 is TGCGCCAGCAGCCAATCCGGGACTAGCGTGGGCTATGAGCAGTTCTTC. Translated: CASSQSGTSVGYEQFF. The chain uses TRBV5-1 and TRBJ2-1, with 10 bases that match TRBD2. The length of the CDR3 is 16 residues. From germline, CDR1 is SGHRS and CDR2 YFSETQ. V lost 4 bases, J lost 8 bases, and 12 bases stayed unmatched.

This chain links TRBV5-6 with TRBJ1-1; 9 bases line up with TRBD1. The CDR3 covers 15 residues. V lost 2 bases, J lost 4 bases, and 6 bases stayed unmatched. Germline lookup yields CDR1 SGHDT and CDR2 YYEEEE. The CDR3 DNA reads as TGTGCCAGCAGCTTAGGGACAGGGATAGGCACTGAAGCTTTCTTT. As protein: CASSLGTGIGTEAFF.

The chain is built from TRBV10-3 and TRBJ1-1; D perhaps matches TRBD1 (6 bases). V lost 3 bases to trimming and J lost 6 bases, with 11 bases between them. The germline CDR1 and CDR2 sequences are ENHRY and SYGVKD. This CDR3 has 13 amino acids. Here the CDR3 reads CAISDGDTPEAFF. CDR3 bases: TGTGCCATCAGTGATGGGGACACCCCTGAAGCTTTCTTT.

The rearrangement joins TRBV25-1 to TRBJ1-1, with TRBD1 identical over 11 bases. The germline CDR1 and CDR2 sequences are MGHDK and SYGVNS. Unmatched junction bases numbered 2, after V lost 2 bases and J lost 3 bases. The CDR3 covers 15 residues. CDR3 DNA sequence: TGTGCCAGCAGTGAAGGACAGGGGGCTGACACTGAAGCTTTCTTT. Residues: CASSEGQGADTEAFF.

The rearrangement joins TRBV12-2 to TRBJ1-1; TRBD1 is the table's D call and was not checked against the DNA. TRBV12-2 counts as a pseudogene. The CDR3 is 16 residues long. As DNA, the CDR3 is TGTGCAAGTCGCTTATGTAAAGGACACCAGAACACTGAAGCTTTCTTT. This translates into CASRLCKGHQNTEAFF.